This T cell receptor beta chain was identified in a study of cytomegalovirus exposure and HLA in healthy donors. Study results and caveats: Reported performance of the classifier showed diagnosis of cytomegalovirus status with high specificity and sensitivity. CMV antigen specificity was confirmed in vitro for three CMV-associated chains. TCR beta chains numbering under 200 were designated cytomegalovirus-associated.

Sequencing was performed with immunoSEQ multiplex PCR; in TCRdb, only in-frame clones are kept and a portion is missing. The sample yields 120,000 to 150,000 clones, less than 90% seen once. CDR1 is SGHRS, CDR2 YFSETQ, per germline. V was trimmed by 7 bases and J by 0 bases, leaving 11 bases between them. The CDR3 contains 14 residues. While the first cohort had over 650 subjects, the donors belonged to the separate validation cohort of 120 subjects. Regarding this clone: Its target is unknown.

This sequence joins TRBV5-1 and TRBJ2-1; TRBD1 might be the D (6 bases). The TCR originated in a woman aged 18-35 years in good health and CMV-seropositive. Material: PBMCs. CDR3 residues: CASGDISSYNEQFF. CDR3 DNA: TGCGCCAGCGGGGACATAAGCTCCTACAATGAGCAGTTCTTC.